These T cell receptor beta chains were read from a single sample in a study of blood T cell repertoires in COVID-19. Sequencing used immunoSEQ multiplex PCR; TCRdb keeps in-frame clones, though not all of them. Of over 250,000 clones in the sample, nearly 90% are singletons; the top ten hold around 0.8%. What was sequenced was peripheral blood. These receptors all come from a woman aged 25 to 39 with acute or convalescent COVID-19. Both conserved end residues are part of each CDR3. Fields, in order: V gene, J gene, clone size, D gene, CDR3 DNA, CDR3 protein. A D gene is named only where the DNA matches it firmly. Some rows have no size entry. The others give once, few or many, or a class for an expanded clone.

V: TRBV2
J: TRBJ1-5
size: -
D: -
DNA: TGTGCCAGCGGAGTGATAGGGAGTCAGCCCCAGCATTTT
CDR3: CASGVIGSQPQHF

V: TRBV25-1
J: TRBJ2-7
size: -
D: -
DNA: TGTGCCAGCAGTGAAGACTATTACGAGCAGTACTTC
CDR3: CASSEDYYEQYF

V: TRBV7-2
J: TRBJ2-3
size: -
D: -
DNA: TGTGCCAGCAGCTTAGAGAAGGGGACTAGCACAGATACGCAGTATTTT
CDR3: CASSLEKGTSTDTQYF

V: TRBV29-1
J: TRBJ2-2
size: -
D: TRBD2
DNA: TGCAGCGCTAGCGGGAGACCCAACACCGGGGAGCTGTTTTTT
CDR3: CSASGRPNTGELFF

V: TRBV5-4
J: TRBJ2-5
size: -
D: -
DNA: TGTGCCAGCAGGGAGGGAGCGGGAGAGACCCAGTACTTC
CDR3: CASREGAGETQYF

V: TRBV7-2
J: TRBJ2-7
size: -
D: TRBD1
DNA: TGTGCCAGCAGCTCTACGGGACAGGGGATGAACGAGCAGTACTTC
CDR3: CASSSTGQGMNEQYF

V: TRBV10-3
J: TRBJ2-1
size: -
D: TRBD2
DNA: TGTGCCATCAGTGACTTGACTAGCGGGATTTACAATGAGCAGTTCTTC
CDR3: CAISDLTSGIYNEQFF

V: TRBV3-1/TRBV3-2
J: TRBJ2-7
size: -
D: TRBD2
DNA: TGTGCCAGCAGCCAAGGCGGGAGGGACGAGCAGTACTTC
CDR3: CASSQGGRDEQYF

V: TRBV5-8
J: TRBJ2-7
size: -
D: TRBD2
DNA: TGTGCCAGCAGCCCCACGGGACTAGCTAGCTCCTACGAGCAGTACTTC
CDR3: CASSPTGLASSYEQYF

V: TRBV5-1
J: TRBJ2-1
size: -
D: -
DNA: TGCGCCAGCAGCTTGGTGGGGGCCTCCTCCTACAATGAGCAGTTCTTC
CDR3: CASSLVGASSYNEQFF

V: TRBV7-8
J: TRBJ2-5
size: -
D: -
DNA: TGTGCCAGCAGCTTAGGAGGGAGCCAAGAGACCCAGTACTTC
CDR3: CASSLGGSQETQYF

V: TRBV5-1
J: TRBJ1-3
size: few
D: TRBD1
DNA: TGCGCCAGCAGCTTGGAGCGGACAGGGGCAAACTCTGGAAACACCATATATTTT
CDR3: CASSLERTGANSGNTIYF

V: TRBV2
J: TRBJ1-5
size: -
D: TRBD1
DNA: TGTGCCAGCAGTGGGGACAGGGGTCAGCCCCAGCATTTT
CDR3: CASSGDRGQPQHF

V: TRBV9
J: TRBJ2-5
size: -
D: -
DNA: TGTGCCAGCAGCGCCCGCGGGTCGTTTGAGACCCAGTACTTC
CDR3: CASSARGSFETQYF

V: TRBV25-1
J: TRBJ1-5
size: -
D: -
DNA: TGTGCCAGCGCCCTCGGGGAGGGTCAGCCCCAGCATTTT
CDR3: CASALGEGQPQHF

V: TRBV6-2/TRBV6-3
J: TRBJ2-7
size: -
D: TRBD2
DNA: TGTGCCAGCAGTTACCCTACTAGCGGGAGGTCGGACGAGCAGTACTTC
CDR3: CASSYPTSGRSDEQYF

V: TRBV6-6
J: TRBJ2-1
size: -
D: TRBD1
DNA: TGTGCCAGCCAGGGGACAGAAGTGCCCAATGAGCAGTTCTTC
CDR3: CASQGTEVPNEQFF

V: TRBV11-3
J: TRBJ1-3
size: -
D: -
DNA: TGTGCCAGCAGCTTAGATGAGGTGATGGGAAACACCATATATTTT
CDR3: CASSLDEVMGNTIYF

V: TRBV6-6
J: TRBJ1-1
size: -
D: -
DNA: TGTGCCAGCAGCTCCGGGGGTAGCACTGAAGCTTTCTTT
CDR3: CASSSGGSTEAFF

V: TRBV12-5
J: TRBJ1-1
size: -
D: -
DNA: TGTGCTAGTGGTACAGACAGTGAAGCTTTCTTT
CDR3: CASGTDSEAFF

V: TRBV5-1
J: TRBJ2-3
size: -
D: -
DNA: TGCGCCAGCAGCTTTGGACTAATCACAGATACGCAGTATTTT
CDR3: CASSFGLITDTQYF

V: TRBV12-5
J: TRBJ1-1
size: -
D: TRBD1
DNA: TGTGCTAGTGGTTTGGGACAGGGAACCCCACGGACTGAAGCTTTCTTT
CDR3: CASGLGQGTPRTEAFF

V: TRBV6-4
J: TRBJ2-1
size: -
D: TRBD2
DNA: TGTGCCAGCAGTGCCCTAGCGGGAGTTGGTGAGCAGTTCTTC
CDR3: CASSALAGVGEQFF

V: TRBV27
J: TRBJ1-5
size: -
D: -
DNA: TGTGCCAGCAGTTTAGGCCCAGGCAATCAGCCCCAGCATTTT
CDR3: CASSLGPGNQPQHF

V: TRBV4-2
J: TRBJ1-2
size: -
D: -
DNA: TGTGCCAGCAGCCCATCCCTGACGGAGGCGGGGGGCTACACCTTC
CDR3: CASSPSLTEAGGYTF

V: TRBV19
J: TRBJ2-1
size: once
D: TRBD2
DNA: TGTGCCAGTAGTAGCCCGAATTGGCTAGCGGGAATTAGCTCCTACAATGAGCAGTTCTTC
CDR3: CASSSPNWLAGISSYNEQFF

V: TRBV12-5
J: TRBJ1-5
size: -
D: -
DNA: TGTGCTAGTGCGTGGTCAGACAATCAGCCCCAGCATTTT
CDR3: CASAWSDNQPQHF

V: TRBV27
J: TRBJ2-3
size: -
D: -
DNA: TGTGCCAGCAGGGGCGGGAAACTCACAGATACGCAGTATTTT
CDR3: CASRGGKLTDTQYF

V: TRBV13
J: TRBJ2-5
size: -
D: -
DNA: TGTGCCAGCAGCTTAGAGGCGGAGATCCAAGAGACCCAGTACTTC
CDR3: CASSLEAEIQETQYF

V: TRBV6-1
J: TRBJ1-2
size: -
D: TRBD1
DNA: TGTGCCAGCAGTGAATGGGACAGGTCGAACGATGGCTACACCTTC
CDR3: CASSEWDRSNDGYTF

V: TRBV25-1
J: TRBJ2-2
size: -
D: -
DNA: TGTGCCAGCAGTTCGAGGGCGAACACCGGGGAGCTGTTTTTT
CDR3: CASSSRANTGELFF

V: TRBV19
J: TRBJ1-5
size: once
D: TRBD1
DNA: TGTGCCAGTAGTATCAGGACAGGGGTAGAGGATCAGCCCCAGCATTTT
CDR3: CASSIRTGVEDQPQHF

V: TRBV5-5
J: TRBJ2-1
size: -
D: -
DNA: TGTGCCAGCAGCTTGGTCGGCTCCTACAATGAGCAGTTCTTC
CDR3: CASSLVGSYNEQFF

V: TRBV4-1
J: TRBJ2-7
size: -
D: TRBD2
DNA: TGCGCCAGCAGCCTCTTAGCGGGAGCCTACGAGCAGTACTTC
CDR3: CASSLLAGAYEQYF

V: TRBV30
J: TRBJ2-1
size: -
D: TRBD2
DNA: TGTGCCTGGAGCCCCCTAGCGGGAGCCCCCTACAATGAGCAGTTCTTC
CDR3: CAWSPLAGAPYNEQFF

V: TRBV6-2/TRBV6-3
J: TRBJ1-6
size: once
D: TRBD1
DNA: TGTGCCAGCAGTCTTACAGGGGAAGGATCCTATAATTCACCCCTCCACTTT
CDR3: CASSLTGEGSYNSPLHF

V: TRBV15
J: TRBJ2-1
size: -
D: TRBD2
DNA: TGTGCCACCAGCAGTCCCCAAGCCCCCGGGACTAGCGATAGGTATGAGCAGTTCTTC
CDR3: CATSSPQAPGTSDRYEQFF

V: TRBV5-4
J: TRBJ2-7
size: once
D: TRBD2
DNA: TGTGCCAGCAGCTTGGGCGGGAGGGCCAACTACGAGCAGTACTTC
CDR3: CASSLGGRANYEQYF

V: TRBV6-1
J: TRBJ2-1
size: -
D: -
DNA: TGTGCCAGCAGCTTACTGGGGGCTAATGAGCAGTTCTTC
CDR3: CASSLLGANEQFF

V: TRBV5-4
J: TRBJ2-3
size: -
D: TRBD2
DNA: TGTGCCAGCAGCGCGGGACTAGCGGAGTTCACAGATACGCAGTATTTT
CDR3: CASSAGLAEFTDTQYF

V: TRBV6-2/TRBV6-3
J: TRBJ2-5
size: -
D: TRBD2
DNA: TGTGCCAGCAGTTGGACTAGCGGGAGTTTAGAGACCCAGTACTTC
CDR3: CASSWTSGSLETQYF

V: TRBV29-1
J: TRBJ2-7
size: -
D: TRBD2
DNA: TGCAGCGTTTACTCCGGGACTAGCTTTATCTCCTACGAGCAGTACTTC
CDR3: CSVYSGTSFISYEQYF

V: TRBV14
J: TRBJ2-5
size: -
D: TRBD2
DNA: TGTGCCAGCAGCCTGATAGCGGGAATACAAGAGACCCAGTACTTC
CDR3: CASSLIAGIQETQYF

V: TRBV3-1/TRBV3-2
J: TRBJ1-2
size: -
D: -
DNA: TGTGCCAGCAGCACAACCTTACAGGGTGTCTATGGCTACACCTTC
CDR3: CASSTTLQGVYGYTF

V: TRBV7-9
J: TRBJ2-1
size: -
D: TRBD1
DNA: TGTGCCAGCAGCCGGCCCCTGGGGACAGGCTACAATGAGCAGTTCTTC
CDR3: CASSRPLGTGYNEQFF

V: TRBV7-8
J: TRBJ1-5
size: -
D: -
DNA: TGTGCCAGCAGCTTAAACGGTCCTAGCAATCAGCCCCAGCATTTT
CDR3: CASSLNGPSNQPQHF

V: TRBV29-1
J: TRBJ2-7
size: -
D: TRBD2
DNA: TGCAGCGCTTCTAGCGGACTTAAGGGGTACGAGCAGTACTTC
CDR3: CSASSGLKGYEQYF

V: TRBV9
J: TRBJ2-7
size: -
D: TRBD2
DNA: TGTGCCAGCAGCGTCGGGACTAGTTTAGGCGAGCAGTACTTC
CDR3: CASSVGTSLGEQYF

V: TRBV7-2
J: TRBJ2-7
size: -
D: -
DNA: TGTGCCAGCAGCTACCACCTGCGGCAGCAGTACTTC
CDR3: CASSYHLRQQYF

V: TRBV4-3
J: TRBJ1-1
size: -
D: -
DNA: TGCGCCAGCAGCCAAGAGCAGGGGACCACTGAAGCTTTCTTT
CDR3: CASSQEQGTTEAFF

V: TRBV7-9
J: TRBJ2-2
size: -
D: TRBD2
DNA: TGTGCCAGCAGCTTAAACCAGGGACTAACCGGGGAGCTGTTTTTT
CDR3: CASSLNQGLTGELFF

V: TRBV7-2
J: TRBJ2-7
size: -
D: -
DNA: TGTGCCAGCAGCTCCCAGTTGGTGGGAGGAGCGTCCTACGAGCAGTACTTC
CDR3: CASSSQLVGGASYEQYF

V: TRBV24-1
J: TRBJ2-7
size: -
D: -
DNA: TGTGCCACCAGTGGGGCCCAGGTCCACGAGCAGTACTTC
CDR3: CATSGAQVHEQYF

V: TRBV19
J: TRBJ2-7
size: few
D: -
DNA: TGTGCCAGTACCCAACGTTCGGCGGGCAGGGGACCCTACGAGCAGTACTTC
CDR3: CASTQRSAGRGPYEQYF

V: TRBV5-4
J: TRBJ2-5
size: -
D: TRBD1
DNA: TGTGCCAGCAGCCTATGGACAGGGGGCCAGGAGACCCAGTACTTC
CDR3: CASSLWTGGQETQYF